The 4 T cell receptor beta chains reported below all come from one sample, sequenced in a study of control samples from healthy donors and cancer patients. The protocol was immunoSEQ multiplex PCR, while the TCRdb copy is restricted to in-frame clones and leaves out a portion. This table has approximately 97,000 clones, around 88% appearing once. The specimen sequenced was blood. Every receptor here comes from a man under 40 in good health.

This clone was seen more than once but under ten times. The chain joins TRBV28 to TRBJ2-7; no clear D. Looked up from germline, CDR1 is MDHEN and CDR2 is SYDVKM. V was shortened by 8 bases and J by 5 bases, with 13 bases between the two germline ends. The CDR3 has 12 amino acids. The CDR3 spells CASWARRDEQYF. The CDR3 DNA reads as TGTGCCAGCTGGGCCAGGAGAGACGAGCAGTACTTC.

The V and J genes are TRBV11-2 and TRBJ1-4; no reliable D call. The V end lost 2 bases, the J end lost 3 bases, and 4 bases lay between the germline ends. The CDR3 is 13 residues long. In germline, CDR1 is SGHAT, CDR2 FQNNGV. The CDR3 loop is CASSLLPNEKLFF. The CDR3 coding sequence is TGTGCCAGCAGCTTACTACCTAATGAAAAACTGTTTTTT. Looking up the rest from reference TRBV11-2 and TRBJ1-4 gives the full variable domain: EAGVAQSPRYKIIEKRQSVAFWCNPISGHATLYWYQQILGQGPKLLIQFQNNGVVDDSQLPKDRFSAERLKGVDSTLKIQPAKLEDSAVYLCASSLLPNEKLFFGSGTQLSVL.

The chain links TRBV11-2 to TRBJ2-2; 7 positions agree with TRBD2. There are 17 residues in the CDR3. Looked up from germline, CDR1 is SGHAT and CDR2 is FQNNGV. With 4 bases clipped from V and 3 bases from J, the junction kept 11 bases outside the gene matches. In DNA, the CDR3 is TGTGCCAGCAGCTCGGACCCTTGGGCGGGGGACACCGGGGAGCTGTTTTTT. This codes for CASSSDPWAGDTGELFF.

The chain couples TRBV9 to TRBJ2-7; possible D gene TRBD1, 6 bases. The germline V gene encodes CDR1 SGDLS and CDR2 YYNGEE. V was pared by 0 bases and J by 2 bases, with 12 bases between. The CDR3 sequence is 15 residues long. CDR3 protein: CASSVAAGETYEQYF. CDR3 nucleotides: TGTGCCAGCAGCGTAGCAGCAGGGGAGACCTACGAGCAGTACTTC.